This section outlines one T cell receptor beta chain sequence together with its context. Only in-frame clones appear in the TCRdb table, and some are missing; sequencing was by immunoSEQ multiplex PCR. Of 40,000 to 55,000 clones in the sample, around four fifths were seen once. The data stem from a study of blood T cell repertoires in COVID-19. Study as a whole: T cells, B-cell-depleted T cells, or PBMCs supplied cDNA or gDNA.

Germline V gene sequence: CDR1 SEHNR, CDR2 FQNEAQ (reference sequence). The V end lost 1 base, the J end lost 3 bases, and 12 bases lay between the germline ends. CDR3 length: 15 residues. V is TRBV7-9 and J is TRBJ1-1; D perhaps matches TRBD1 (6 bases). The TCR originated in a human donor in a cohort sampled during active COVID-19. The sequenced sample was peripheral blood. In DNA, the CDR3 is TGTGCCAGCAGCTTAGATATAGGGGGGGACACTGAAGCTTTCTTT. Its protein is CASSLDIGGDTEAFF.